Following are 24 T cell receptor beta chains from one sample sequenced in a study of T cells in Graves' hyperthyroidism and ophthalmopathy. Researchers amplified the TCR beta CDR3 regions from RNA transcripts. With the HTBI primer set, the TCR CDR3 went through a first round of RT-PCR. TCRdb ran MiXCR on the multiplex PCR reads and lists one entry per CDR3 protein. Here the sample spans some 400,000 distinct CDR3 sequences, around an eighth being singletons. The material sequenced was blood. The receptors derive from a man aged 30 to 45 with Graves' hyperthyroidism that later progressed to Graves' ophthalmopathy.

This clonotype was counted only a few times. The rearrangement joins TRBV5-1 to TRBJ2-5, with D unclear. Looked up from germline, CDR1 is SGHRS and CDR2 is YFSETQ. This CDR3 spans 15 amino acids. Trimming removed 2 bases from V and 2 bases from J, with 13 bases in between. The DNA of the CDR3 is TGCGCCAGCAGCTTTAGTCCACTTTCTCAAGAGACCCAGTACTTC. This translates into CASSFSPLSQETQYF.

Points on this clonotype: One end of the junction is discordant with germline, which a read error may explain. CDR3 coding DNA: TGTGCCAACAGTACAACCGGGACACTTGTCTCTGGGGCCAACGTCCTGACTTTC. Protein: CANSTTGTLVSGANVLTF. The chain is built from TRBV10-3 and TRBJ2-6, with a possible D match to TRBD1 (6 bases). Germline CDR1 and CDR2: ENHRY and SYGVKD. The CDR3 is made up of 18 amino acids.

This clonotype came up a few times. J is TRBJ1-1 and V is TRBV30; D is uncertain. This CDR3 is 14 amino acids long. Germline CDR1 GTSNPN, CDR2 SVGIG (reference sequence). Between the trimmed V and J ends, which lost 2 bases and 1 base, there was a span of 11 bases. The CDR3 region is CAWSKQIENTEAFF. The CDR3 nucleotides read TGTGCCTGGAGTAAACAGATAGAGAACACTGAAGCTTTCTTT.

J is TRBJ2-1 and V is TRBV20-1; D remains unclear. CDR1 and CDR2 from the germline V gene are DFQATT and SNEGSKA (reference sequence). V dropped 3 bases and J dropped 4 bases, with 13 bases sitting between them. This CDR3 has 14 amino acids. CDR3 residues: CSASTVTPYNEQFF. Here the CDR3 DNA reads TGCAGTGCTAGTACAGTAACTCCGTACAATGAGCAGTTCTTC.

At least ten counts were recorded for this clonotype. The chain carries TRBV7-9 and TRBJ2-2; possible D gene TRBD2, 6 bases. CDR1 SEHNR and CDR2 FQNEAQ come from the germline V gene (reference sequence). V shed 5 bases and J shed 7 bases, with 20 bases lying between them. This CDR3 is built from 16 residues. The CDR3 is CASSNVVEGGIGELFF. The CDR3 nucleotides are TGTGCCAGCAGCAACGTTGTTGAGGGAGGAATCGGGGAGCTGTTTTTT.

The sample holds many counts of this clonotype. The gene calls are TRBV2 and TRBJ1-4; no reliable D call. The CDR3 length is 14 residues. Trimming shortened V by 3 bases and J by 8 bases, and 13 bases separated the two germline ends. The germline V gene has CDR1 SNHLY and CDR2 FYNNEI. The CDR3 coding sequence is TGTGCCAGCAGTGATGGCAGGACGGTCGAAAAACTGTTTTTT. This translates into CASSDGRTVEKLFF.

The CDR3 loop is CASSGGQYGYTF. CDR3 nucleotide sequence: TGTGCCAGCAGCGGAGGACAGTATGGCTACACCTTC. The V and J genes are TRBV9 and TRBJ1-2, with TRBD1 as a possible D gene (6 bases). The CDR3 has 12 residues. The germline gives CDR1 SGDLS, CDR2 YYNGEE. Trimming left V 3 bases short and J 5 bases short, with 8 bases between.

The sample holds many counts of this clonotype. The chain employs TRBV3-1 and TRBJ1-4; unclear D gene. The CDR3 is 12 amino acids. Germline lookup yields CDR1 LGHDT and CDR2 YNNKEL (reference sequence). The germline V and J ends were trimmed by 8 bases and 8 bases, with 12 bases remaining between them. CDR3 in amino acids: CASRRGEEKLFF. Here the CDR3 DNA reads TGTGCCAGCCGACGGGGAGAGGAAAAACTGTTTTTT.

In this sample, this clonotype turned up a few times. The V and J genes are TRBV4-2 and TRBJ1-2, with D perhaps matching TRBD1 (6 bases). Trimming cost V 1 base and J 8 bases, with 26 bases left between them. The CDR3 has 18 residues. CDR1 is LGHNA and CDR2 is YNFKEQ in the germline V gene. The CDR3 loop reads CASSQVGLDRSLYWGYTF. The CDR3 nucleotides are TGTGCCAGCAGCCAAGTGGGGCTAGACAGGTCCCTCTATTGGGGCTACACCTTC.

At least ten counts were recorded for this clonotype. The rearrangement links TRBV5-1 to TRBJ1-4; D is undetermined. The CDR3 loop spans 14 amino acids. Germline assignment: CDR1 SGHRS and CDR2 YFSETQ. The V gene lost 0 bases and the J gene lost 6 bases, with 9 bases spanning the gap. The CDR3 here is CASSLGARDEKLFF. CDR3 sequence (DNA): TGCGCCAGCAGCTTGGGGGCGAGGGATGAAAAACTGTTTTTT. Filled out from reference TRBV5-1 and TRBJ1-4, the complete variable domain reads KAGVTQTPRYLIKTRGQQVTLSCSPISGHRSVSWYQQTPGQGLQFLFEYFSETQRNKGNFPGRFSGRQFSNSRSEMNVSTLELGDSALYLCASSLGARDEKLFFGSGTQLSVL.

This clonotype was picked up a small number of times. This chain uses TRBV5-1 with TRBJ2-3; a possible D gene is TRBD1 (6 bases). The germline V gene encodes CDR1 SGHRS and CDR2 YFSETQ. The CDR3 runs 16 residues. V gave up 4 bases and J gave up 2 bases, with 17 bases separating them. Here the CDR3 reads CASSPWDTYNTDTQYF. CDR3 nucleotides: TGCGCCAGCAGCCCCTGGGACACCTATAACACAGATACGCAGTATTTT.

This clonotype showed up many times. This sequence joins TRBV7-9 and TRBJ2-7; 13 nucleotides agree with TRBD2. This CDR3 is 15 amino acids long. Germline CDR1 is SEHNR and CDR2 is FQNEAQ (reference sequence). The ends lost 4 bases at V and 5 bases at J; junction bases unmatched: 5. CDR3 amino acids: CASSSPGLAGHEQYF. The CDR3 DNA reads TGTGCCAGCAGCTCCCCGGGACTAGCGGGGCACGAGCAGTACTTC. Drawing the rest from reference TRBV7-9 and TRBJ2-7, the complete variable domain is DTGVSQNPRHKITKRGQNVTFRCDPISEHNRLYWYRQTLGQGPEFLTYFQNEAQLEKSRLLSDRFSAERPKGSFSTLEIQRTEQGDSAMYLCASSSPGLAGHEQYFGPGTRLTVT.

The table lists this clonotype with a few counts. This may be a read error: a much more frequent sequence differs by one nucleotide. This chain's CDR3 is CASSLRDNYDYTF. CDR3 nucleotide sequence: TGTGCCAGCAGTCTCCGGGACAACTATGACTACACCTTC. The V call is TRBV28, the J call TRBJ1-2, with D maybe TRBD1 (6 bases). From germline, CDR1 is MDHEN and CDR2 SYDVKM. CDR3 length: 13 residues.

The CDR3 DNA follows: TGTGCCACCAGTGAGGGACAGGGTAAAGGCAATCAGCCCCAGCATTTT. Protein product: CATSEGQGKGNQPQHF. This chain links TRBV24-1 with TRBJ1-5, with TRBD1 matching over 9 bases. The V segment lost 4 bases and the J segment 2 bases; nucleotides outside the gene matches: 5. Germline assignment: CDR1 KGHDR and CDR2 SFDVKD. The CDR3 length is 16 residues.

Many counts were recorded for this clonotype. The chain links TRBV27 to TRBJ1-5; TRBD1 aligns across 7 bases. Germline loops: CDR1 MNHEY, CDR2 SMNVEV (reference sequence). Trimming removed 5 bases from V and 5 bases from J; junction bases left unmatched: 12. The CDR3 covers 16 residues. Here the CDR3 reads CASSPYPSGTDQPQHF. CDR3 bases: TGTGCCAGCAGTCCATACCCCTCCGGGACAGATCAGCCCCAGCATTTT.

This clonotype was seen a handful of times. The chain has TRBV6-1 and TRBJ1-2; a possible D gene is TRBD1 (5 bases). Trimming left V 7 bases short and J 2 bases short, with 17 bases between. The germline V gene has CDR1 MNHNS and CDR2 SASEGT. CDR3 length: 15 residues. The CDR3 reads CASTPRPAGNYGYTF. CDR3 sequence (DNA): TGTGCCAGCACCCCCCGGCCAGCAGGGAACTATGGCTACACCTTC.

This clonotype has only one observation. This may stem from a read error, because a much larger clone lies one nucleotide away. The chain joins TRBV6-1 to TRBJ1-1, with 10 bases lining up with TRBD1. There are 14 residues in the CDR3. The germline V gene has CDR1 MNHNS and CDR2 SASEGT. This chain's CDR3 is CASTRTGGYTGAFF. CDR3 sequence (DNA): TGTGCCAGCACCCGGACAGGGGGGTACACTGGAGCTTTCTTT.

Here the CDR3 DNA reads TGTGCCAGCAGCCCGACAGGGAGTGACAATCAGCCCCAGCATTTT. Translating it yields CASSPTGSDNQPQHF. This sequence joins TRBV12-3 or TRBV12-4 and TRBJ1-5; 7 positions match TRBD1. The CDR3 length is 15 residues. The V gene end was trimmed by 6 bases and the J gene end by 3 bases; junction bases not matched to a gene: 8.

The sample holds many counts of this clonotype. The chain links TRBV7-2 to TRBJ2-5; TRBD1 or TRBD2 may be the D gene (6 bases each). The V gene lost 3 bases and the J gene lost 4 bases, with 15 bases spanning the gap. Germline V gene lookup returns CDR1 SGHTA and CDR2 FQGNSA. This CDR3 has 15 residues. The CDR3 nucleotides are TGTGCCAGCAGCTTTCGAGACAGGAGGGGAGAGACCCAGTACTTC. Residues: CASSFRDRRGETQYF.

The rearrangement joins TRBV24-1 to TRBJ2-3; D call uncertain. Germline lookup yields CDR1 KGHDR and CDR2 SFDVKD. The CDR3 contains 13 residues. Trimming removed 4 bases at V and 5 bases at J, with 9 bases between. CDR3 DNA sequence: TGTGCCACCAGTGACCTCCCGGTAGATACGCAGTATTTT. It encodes CATSDLPVDTQYF.

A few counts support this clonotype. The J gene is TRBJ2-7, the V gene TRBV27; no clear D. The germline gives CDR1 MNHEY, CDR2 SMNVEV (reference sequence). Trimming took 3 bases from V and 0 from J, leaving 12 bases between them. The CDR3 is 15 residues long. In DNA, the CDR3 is TGTGCCAGCAGTTTGTCAGGTATGATCTCCTACGAGCAGTACTTC. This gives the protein CASSLSGMISYEQYF.

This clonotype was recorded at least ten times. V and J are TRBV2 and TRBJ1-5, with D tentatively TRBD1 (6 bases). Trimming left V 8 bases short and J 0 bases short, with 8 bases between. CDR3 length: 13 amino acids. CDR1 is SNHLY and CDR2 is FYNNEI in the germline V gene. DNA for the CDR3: TGTGCCAGCGCAGGGGATAGCAATCAGCCCCAGCATTTT. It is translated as CASAGDSNQPQHF.

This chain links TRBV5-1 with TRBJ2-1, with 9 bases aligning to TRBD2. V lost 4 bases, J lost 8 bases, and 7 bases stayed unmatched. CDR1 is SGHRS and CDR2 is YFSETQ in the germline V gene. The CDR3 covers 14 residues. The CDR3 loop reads CASSLSGGTHEQFF. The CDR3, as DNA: TGCGCCAGCAGCCTCAGCGGGGGGACTCATGAGCAGTTCTTC.

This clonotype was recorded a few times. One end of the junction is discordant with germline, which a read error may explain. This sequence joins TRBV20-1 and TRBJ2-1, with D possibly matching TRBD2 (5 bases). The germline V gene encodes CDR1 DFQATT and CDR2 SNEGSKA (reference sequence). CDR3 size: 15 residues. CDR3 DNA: TGCAGTGCTAGAGGACTAAGGACTTTCGACAATGAGCAGTCCTTC. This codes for CSARGLRTFDNEQSF.